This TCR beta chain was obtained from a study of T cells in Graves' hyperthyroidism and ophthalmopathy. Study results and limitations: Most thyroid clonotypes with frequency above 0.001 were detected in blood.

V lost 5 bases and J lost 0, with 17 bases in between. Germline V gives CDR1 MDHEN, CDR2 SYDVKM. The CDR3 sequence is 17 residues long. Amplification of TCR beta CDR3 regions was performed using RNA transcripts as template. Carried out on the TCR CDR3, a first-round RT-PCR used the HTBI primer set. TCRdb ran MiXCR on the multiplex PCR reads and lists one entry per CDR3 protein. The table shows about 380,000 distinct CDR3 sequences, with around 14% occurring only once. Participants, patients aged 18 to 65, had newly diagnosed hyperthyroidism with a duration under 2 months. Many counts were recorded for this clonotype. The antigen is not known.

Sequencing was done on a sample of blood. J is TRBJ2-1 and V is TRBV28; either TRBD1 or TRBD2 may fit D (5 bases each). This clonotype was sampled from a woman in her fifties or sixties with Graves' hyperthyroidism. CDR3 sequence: CASSTLRGPSSYNEQFF. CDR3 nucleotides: TGTGCCAGCAGTACCCTACGGGGACCCAGCTCCTACAATGAGCAGTTCTTC. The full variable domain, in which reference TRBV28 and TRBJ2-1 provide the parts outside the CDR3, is DVKVTQSSRYLVKRTGEKVFLECVQDMDHENMFWYRQDPGLGLRLIYFSYDVKMKEKGDIPEGYSVSREKKERFSLILESASTNQTSMYLCASSTLRGPSSYNEQFFGPGTRLTVL.